The 28 T cell receptor beta chains below all came from one sample that was sequenced in a study of sequential checkpoint blockade in melanoma. Indicated treatment: randomized to nivolumab then ipilimumab (arm A) or the reverse (arm B). The data were produced by immunoSEQ multiplex PCR, yet TCRdb's version contains in-frame clones alone and is incomplete. The top ten hold about 4.9% of the sample, which has around 19,000 clones, 73% seen once. The source material was tumor tissue (inferred from file names), sampled from a patient given nivolumab and ipilimumab in sequence. The receptor set was obtained from a human donor with melanoma.

V and J are TRBV9 and TRBJ2-2; no definite D call. Trimming removed 6 bases at V and 2 bases at J, with 11 bases between. The CDR3 length is 14 residues. Looked up from germline, CDR1 is SGDLS and CDR2 is YYNGEE. Written as DNA, the CDR3 is TGTGCCAGCAAAGTCCAGACTAACACCGGGGAGCTGTTTTTT. It specifies CASKVQTNTGELFF.

This clone has more than one count but fewer than ten. The chain couples TRBV5-1 to TRBJ2-1, with TRBD1 matching 9 bases. There are 15 residues in the CDR3. Germline V gives CDR1 SGHRS, CDR2 YFSETQ. The V gene end was trimmed by 0 bases and the J gene end by 3 bases; junction bases not matched to a gene: 1. The CDR3 DNA sequence: TGCGCCAGCAGCTTGGGGACAGGGGTCTACAATGAGCAGTTCTTC. Protein sequence: CASSLGTGVYNEQFF.

This sequence joins TRBV9 and TRBJ2-4; D is possibly TRBD2 (6 bases). V was shortened by 3 bases and J by 3 bases, with 16 bases between the two germline ends. This CDR3 has 16 amino acids. Looked up from germline, CDR1 is SGDLS and CDR2 is YYNGEE. CDR3 sequence: CASSEEGLSDKNIQYF. The CDR3 DNA reads TGTGCCAGCAGCGAGGAGGGACTTAGTGACAAAAACATTCAGTACTTC.

The chain combines TRBV9 with TRBJ2-3; 8 positions match TRBD2. The CDR3 runs to 15 residues. Per the germline V gene, CDR1 is SGDLS and CDR2 is YYNGEE. The junction had 3 bases not matched to a gene; V was cut back by 2 bases and J by 1 base. For the CDR3, the DNA is TGTGCCAGCAGCGTCTCTAGCGGGCGCACAGATACGCAGTATTTT. Translation: CASSVSSGRTDTQYF.

This clone is termed medium-sized (0.01 to 0.1%). The V and J genes are TRBV28 and TRBJ2-1, with 8 bases matching TRBD2. This CDR3 contains 17 residues. Trimming cost V 7 bases and J 3 bases; bases outside gene matches: 14. Germline V lookup: CDR1 MDHEN, CDR2 SYDVKM. The CDR3 bases are TGTGCCAGCACCTTGGTCGGCGTGCTAGCGGGCTACAATGAGCAGTTCTTC. Its protein product is CASTLVGVLAGYNEQFF.

The rearrangement links TRBV18 to TRBJ1-2; no reliable D call. The V end was cut by 3 bases, the J end by 2 bases, with 10 bases between. There are 14 residues in the CDR3. Germline V CDR1 and CDR2: KGHSH, LQKENI. The CDR3 DNA sequence: TGTGCCAGCTCACCCGTTAAGGGAAACTATGGCTACACCTTC. Protein product: CASSPVKGNYGYTF.

This chain connects TRBV4-1 to TRBJ2-1, with 7 bases fitting TRBD1. Germline-derived CDR1 and CDR2 are MGHRA and YSYEKL. The trim removed 1 base at V and 8 bases at J, leaving 8 bases unmatched. The CDR3 has 15 amino acids. The CDR3, as DNA: TGCGCCAGCAGCCAAGGAACAGGGGTAATGGATGAGCAGTTCTTC. Protein sequence: CASSQGTGVMDEQFF.

This clone was detected a few times. The V and J genes are TRBV28 and TRBJ2-7; either TRBD1 or TRBD2 may supply D (5 bases each). Trimming removed 5 bases at V and 4 bases at J, with 15 bases between. Per the germline V gene, CDR1 is MDHEN and CDR2 is SYDVKM. CDR3 length equals 14 residues. The CDR3 reads CASSIHGGWYEQYF. In DNA form, the CDR3 reads TGTGCCAGCAGTATTCATGGGGGTTGGTACGAGCAGTACTTC.

V gene TRBV30 combines with J gene TRBJ2-7; 8 bases are shared with TRBD2. The germline gives CDR1 GTSNPN, CDR2 SVGIG (reference sequence). CDR3 length: 19 residues. The ends lost 2 bases at V and 2 bases at J; junction bases unmatched: 20. This CDR3 is CAWSYHPLPSGSYPYEQYF. CDR3 sequence (DNA): TGTGCCTGGAGTTATCACCCTCTCCCAAGCGGGAGTTATCCCTACGAGCAGTACTTC.

This clone appeared a few times. The rearrangement links TRBV30 to TRBJ1-4; the D gene is possibly TRBD1 (5 bases). This CDR3 spans 16 amino acids. Trimming removed 2 bases from V and 8 bases from J, with 21 bases in between. Germline CDR1 reads GTSNPN; CDR2 reads SVGIG (reference sequence). Written as DNA, the CDR3 is TGTGCCTGGAGTATAACCGGTGGGGCGGGTTGGGAAAAACTGTTTTTT. Encoded protein: CAWSITGGAGWEKLFF.

This chain links TRBV28 with TRBJ1-4; possibly TRBD1 for D (6 bases). This CDR3 region has 14 residues. V was clipped by 6 bases and J by 1 base, with 9 bases between them. Germline-derived CDR1 and CDR2 are MDHEN and SYDVKM. CDR3 residues: CASRKGGTNEKLFF. DNA for the CDR3: TGTGCCAGCAGGAAGGGGGGAACTAATGAAAAACTGTTTTTT.

The rearrangement joins TRBV15 to TRBJ1-5; 8 bases are shared with TRBD1. Per germline, CDR1 LNHNV and CDR2 YYDKDF (reference sequence). Trimming at V came to 6 bases and at J to 6 bases, leaving 10 bases not matched to a gene. The CDR3 has 15 amino acids. The CDR3 reads CATSIDRGASQPQHF. The CDR3 DNA is TGTGCCACCAGTATCGACAGGGGAGCGAGTCAGCCCCAGCATTTT.

V and J are TRBV7-7 and TRBJ1-2; a possible D gene is TRBD1 (5 bases). The CDR3 loop spans 16 amino acids. Looked up from germline, CDR1 is SSHAT and CDR2 is FNYEAQ (reference sequence). Trimming pared 2 bases from V and 2 bases from J, leaving 15 bases between. CDR3 sequence (DNA): TGTGCCAGCAGCTTAAGTGGAGGAGGGGTAAACTATGGCTACACCTTC. This gives the protein CASSLSGGGVNYGYTF.

This clone showed up just once. The rearrangement uses TRBV30 and TRBJ1-3; no clear D gene. Trimming took off 2 bases at V and 9 bases at J, with 17 bases between the two ends. The germline V gene has CDR1 GTSNPN and CDR2 SVGIG (reference sequence). CDR3 length: 14 amino acids. The CDR3 loop is CAWSLGLLGSTIYF. In nucleotides, the CDR3 is TGTGCCTGGAGTCTCGGACTGCTAGGTAGCACCATATATTTT. Drawing the rest from reference TRBV30 and TRBJ1-3, the complete variable domain is SQTIHQWPATLVQPVGSPLSLECTVEGTSNPNLYWYRQAAGRGLQLLFYSVGIGQISSEVPQNLSASRPQDRQFILSSKKLLLSDSGFYLCAWSLGLLGSTIYFGEGSWLTVV.

This clone is medium-sized in the sample. The V and J genes are TRBV7-6 and TRBJ2-3; D perhaps matches TRBD1 (6 bases). Germline V gene lookup returns CDR1 SGHVS and CDR2 FNYEAQ. The CDR3 runs to 14 residues. V was clipped by 5 bases and J by 3 bases, with 12 bases between them. The CDR3 protein is CASSRRTATDTQYF. CDR3 nucleotide sequence: TGTGCCAGCAGCAGACGGACAGCTACAGATACGCAGTATTTT.

This clone appeared a few times. The rearrangement links TRBV11-3 to TRBJ2-3, with D perhaps TRBD1 (6 bases). Looked up from germline, CDR1 is SGHNT and CDR2 is YENEEA. Trimming shortened V by 3 bases and J by 2 bases, and 15 bases separated the two germline ends. The CDR3 totals 16 residues. The CDR3 nucleotides read TGTGCCAGCAGCTTGTGGCAGGGGCCTAACACAGATACGCAGTATTTT. This gives the protein CASSLWQGPNTDTQYF.

The rearrangement joins TRBV23-1 to TRBJ2-7, with TRBD1 as a possible D gene (5 bases). TRBV23-1 is placed among ORFs of uncertain function. This CDR3 spans 13 amino acids. The V end lost 4 bases, the J end lost 5 bases, and 12 bases lay between the germline ends. CDR3 in DNA: TGCGCCAGCAGTCTACCAGGGAACCACGAGCAGTACTTC. Translated, it gives CASSLPGNHEQYF.

There are a few counts of this clone. The J gene is TRBJ1-1, the V gene TRBV29-1; 7 bases are shared with TRBD1. Germline trimming cut 7 bases from V and 5 bases from J; bases unmatched to any gene: 7. The CDR3 sequence is 12 residues long. From germline, CDR1 is SQVTM and CDR2 ANQGSEA. CDR3 in amino acids: CSEQTGTTEAFF. DNA for the CDR3: TGCAGCGAACAGACAGGGACAACTGAAGCTTTCTTT. The full variable domain, in which reference TRBV29-1 and TRBJ1-1 provide the parts outside the CDR3, is SAVISQKPSRDICQRGTSLTIQCQVDSQVTMMFWYRQQPGQSLTLIATANQGSEATYESGFVIDKFPISRPNLTFSTLTVSNMSPEDSSIYLCSEQTGTTEAFFGQGTRLTVV.

Here the CDR3 DNA reads TGTGCCAGCAGACCTCCAGGGGTGGGGGAGCAGTACTTC. It yields the protein CASRPPGVGEQYF. V gene TRBV6-4 combines with J gene TRBJ2-7; tentative D call: TRBD1 (6 bases). Trimming removed 6 bases from V and 7 bases from J, with 16 bases in between. Germline-derived CDR1 and CDR2 are MRHNA and SNTAGT. This CDR3 has 13 amino acids.

The chain recombines TRBV5-1 with TRBJ1-5, with 8 bases identical to TRBD1. CDR1 is SGHRS, CDR2 YFSETQ, per germline. This CDR3 contains 14 residues. With 4 bases clipped from V and 4 bases from J, the junction kept 4 bases outside the gene matches. The CDR3 nucleotides are TGCGCCAGCAGCCCCGGACAGGGAAATCAGCCCCAGCATTTT. Translation: CASSPGQGNQPQHF.

This sequence joins TRBV6-9 and TRBJ2-1; D gene uncertain. Trimming cost V 5 bases and J 5 bases, with 7 bases left between them. Germline V lookup: CDR1 MNHGY, CDR2 SVAAGI. This CDR3 is 12 amino acids long. CDR3 protein: CASSGLHNEQFF. CDR3 bases: TGTGCCAGCAGTGGTCTACACAATGAGCAGTTCTTC.

Regarding this clone: The germline gene is not matched at one end of the junction; a read error may be the cause. The chain has TRBV6-8 and TRBJ2-1; 7 bases map to TRBD2. The V gene's germline CDR1 is MNHGY and CDR2 SAAAGT. There are 14 residues in the CDR3. The CDR3 reads CASSDSGEGNEQFF. In nucleotides, the CDR3 is TGTGCCAGCAGTGACTCGGGGGAGGGCAATGAGCAGTTCTTC.

This clone turned up a few times. The rearrangement joins TRBV6-8 to TRBJ2-2; D is uncertain. The length of the CDR3 is 14 residues. Trimming shortened V by 7 bases and J by 1 base, and 10 bases separated the two germline ends. The V gene's germline CDR1 is MNHGY and CDR2 SAAAGT. The CDR3 region is CASIRTMNTGELFF. In nucleotides, the CDR3 is TGTGCCAGCATCCGGACGATGAACACCGGGGAGCTGTTTTTT.

The chain employs TRBV7-1 and TRBJ2-1, with D possibly being TRBD2 (5 bases). TRBV7-1 is an open reading frame whose function is uncertain. The length of the CDR3 is 14 residues. V lost 6 bases, J lost 7 bases, and 16 bases lay in between. The CDR3 is CASSSPGILNEQFF. CDR3 bases: TGTGCCAGCAGTTCTCCGGGGATCCTAAATGAGCAGTTCTTC.

The chain links TRBV29-1 to TRBJ1-2, with a possible D match to TRBD1 (6 bases). The CDR3 loop spans 16 amino acids. V shed 1 base and J shed 4 bases, with 19 bases lying between them. Germline V gene data show CDR1 as SQVTM and CDR2 as ANQGSEA. The CDR3 reads CSVEGVNRVGGYGYTF. The DNA for the CDR3 is TGCAGCGTTGAAGGTGTGAACAGGGTCGGCGGCTATGGCTACACCTTC.

In its sample, this clone ranks as medium-sized (0.01 to 0.1%). The rearrangement joins TRBV11-3 to TRBJ2-3; either TRBD1 or TRBD2 may supply D (5 bases each). CDR3 length: 15 amino acids. With 3 bases removed from V and 4 bases from J, the gap between germline ends came to 14 bases. CDR1 and CDR2 (germline): SGHNT, YENEEA. CDR3 protein: CASSLGTSPPDTQYF. In DNA, the CDR3 is TGTGCCAGCAGCTTGGGGACGTCACCCCCAGATACGCAGTATTTT.

The rearrangement links TRBV23-1 to TRBJ1-1; D call uncertain. TRBV23-1 is given ORF status, its function remaining uncertain. V was shortened by 6 bases and J by 7 bases, with 15 bases between the two germline ends. CDR3 size: 13 residues. CDR3 nucleotides: TGCGCCAGCAGCCTGATACCGGGAAATGAAGCTTTCTTT. Translated: CASSLIPGNEAFF.

The chain is built from TRBV19 and TRBJ2-2; TRBD2 matches 8 bases. The germline gives CDR1 LNHDA, CDR2 SQIVND (reference sequence). The CDR3 spans 15 residues. With V trimmed by 10 bases and J by 0 bases, 7 bases remained unmatched. For the CDR3, the DNA is TGTGCCACTCGAGTTAGCGGGACGAACACCGGGGAGCTGTTTTTT. Its protein is CATRVSGTNTGELFF. The full variable domain, rest sourced from reference TRBV19 and TRBJ2-2, is DGGITQSPKYLFRKEGQNVTLSCEQNLNHDAMYWYRQDPGQGLRLIYYSQIVNDFQKGDIAEGYSVSREKKESFPLTVTSAQKNPTAFYLCATRVSGTNTGELFFGEGSRLTVL.